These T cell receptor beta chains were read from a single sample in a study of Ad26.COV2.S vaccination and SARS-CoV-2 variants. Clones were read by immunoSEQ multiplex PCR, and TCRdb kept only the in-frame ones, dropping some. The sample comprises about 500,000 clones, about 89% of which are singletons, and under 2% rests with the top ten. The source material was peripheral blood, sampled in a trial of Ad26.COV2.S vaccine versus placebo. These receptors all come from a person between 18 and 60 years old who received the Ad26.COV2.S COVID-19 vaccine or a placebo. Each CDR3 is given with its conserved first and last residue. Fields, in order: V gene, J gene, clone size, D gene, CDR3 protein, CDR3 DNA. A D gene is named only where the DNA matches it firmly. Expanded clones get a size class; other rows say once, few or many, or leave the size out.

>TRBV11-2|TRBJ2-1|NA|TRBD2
CASSLDRLAGGPYNEQFF
TGTGCCAGCAGCTTAGATCGCCTAGCGGGAGGCCCCTACAATGAGCAGTTCTTC
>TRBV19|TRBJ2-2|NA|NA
CASSNYLTDFRELFF
TGTGCCAGTAGTAATTACCTGACAGACTTTAGGGAGCTGTTTTTT
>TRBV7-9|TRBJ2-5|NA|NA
CASSLTVRRLETQYF
TGTGCCAGCAGCTTAACAGTGAGGAGGTTAGAGACCCAGTACTTC
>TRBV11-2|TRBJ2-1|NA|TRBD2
CASSLDRFQTSGIYNEQFF
TGTGCCAGCAGCTTAGATAGGTTCCAAACTAGCGGGATCTACAATGAGCAGTTCTTC
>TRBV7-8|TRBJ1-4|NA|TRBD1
CASSERDSGANEKLFF
TGTGCCAGCAGCGAAAGGGACAGTGGGGCTAATGAAAAACTGTTTTTT
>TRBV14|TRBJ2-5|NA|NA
CASSQEGEGGWKTQYF
TGTGCCAGCAGCCAAGAAGGAGAAGGAGGGTGGAAGACCCAGTACTTC
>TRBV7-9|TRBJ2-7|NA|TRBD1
CASSLASGTVHYEQYF
TGTGCCAGCAGCTTAGCTTCCGGGACAGTCCACTACGAGCAGTACTTC
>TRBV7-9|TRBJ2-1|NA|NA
CASSVDNLSNEQFF
TGTGCCAGCAGCGTCGACAACCTGTCCAATGAGCAGTTCTTC
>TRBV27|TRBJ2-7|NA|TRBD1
CASSPRTGNYEQYF
TGTGCCAGCAGTCCCCGGACAGGGAACTACGAGCAGTACTTC
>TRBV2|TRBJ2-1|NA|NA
CASSEMAAEQFF
TGTGCCAGCAGTGAAATGGCGGCTGAGCAGTTCTTC
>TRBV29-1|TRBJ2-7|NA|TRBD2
CSVEPGTSGRGEQYF
TGCAGCGTTGAGCCCGGGACTAGCGGGAGAGGCGAGCAGTACTTC
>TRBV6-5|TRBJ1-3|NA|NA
CASSFGNTIYF
TGTGCCAGCAGTTTTGGAAACACCATATATTTT
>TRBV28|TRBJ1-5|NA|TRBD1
CASCLSGTDGIQPQHF
TGTGCCAGCTGCCTTTCCGGGACAGATGGGATTCAGCCCCAGCATTTT
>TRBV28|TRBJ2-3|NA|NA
CASSRNWADTQYF
TGTGCCAGCAGTCGTAATTGGGCAGATACGCAGTATTTT
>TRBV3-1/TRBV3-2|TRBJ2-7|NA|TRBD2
CASSQGLAGTYEQYF
TGTGCCAGCAGCCAAGGACTAGCGGGAACCTACGAGCAGTACTTC
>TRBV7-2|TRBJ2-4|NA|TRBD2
CASSLVVIAGVNIQYF
TGTGCCAGCAGCTTAGTAGTGATCGCGGGGGTGAACATTCAGTACTTC
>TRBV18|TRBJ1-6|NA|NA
CASSHGEYGNSPLHF
TGTGCCAGCTCACATGGAGAATATGGGAATTCACCCCTCCACTTT
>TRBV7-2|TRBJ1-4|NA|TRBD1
CASSLLGQGRRANEKLFF
TGTGCCAGCAGCTTATTGGGACAGGGTCGGAGGGCTAATGAAAAACTGTTTTTT
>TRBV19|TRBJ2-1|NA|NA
CASSISGLRNNEQFF
TGTGCCAGTAGTATATCGGGACTCAGAAACAATGAGCAGTTCTTC
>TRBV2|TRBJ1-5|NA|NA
CASSGTDQPQHF
TGTGCCAGCAGTGGGACGGATCAGCCCCAGCATTTT
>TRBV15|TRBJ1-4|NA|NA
CATSREYGTKTTNEKLFF
TGTGCCACCAGCAGAGAATATGGGACAAAAACAACTAATGAAAAACTGTTTTTT
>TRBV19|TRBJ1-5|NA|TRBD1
CASSQGGGHGNQPQHF
TGTGCCAGTAGTCAGGGGGGCGGGCACGGCAATCAGCCCCAGCATTTT
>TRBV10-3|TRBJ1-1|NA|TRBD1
CAIRGGDRVNTEAFF
TGTGCCATCAGGGGGGGGGACAGGGTGAACACTGAAGCTTTCTTT
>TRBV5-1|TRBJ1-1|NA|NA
CASSLDPQGQNTEAFF
TGCGCCAGCAGCTTGGACCCACAGGGCCAGAACACTGAAGCTTTCTTT
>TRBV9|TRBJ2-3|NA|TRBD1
CASSPRTGSLDTQYF
TGTGCCAGCAGCCCACGGACAGGGTCACTAGATACGCAGTATTTT
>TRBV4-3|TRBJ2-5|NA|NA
CASSQSYRVGETQYF
TGCGCCAGCAGCCAGTCGTACAGGGTTGGGGAGACCCAGTACTTC
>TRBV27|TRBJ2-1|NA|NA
CASSQLGGFSYNEQFF
TGTGCCAGCAGCCAACTTGGCGGTTTCTCCTACAATGAGCAGTTCTTC
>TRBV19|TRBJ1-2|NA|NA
CASSTSGTFHGYTF
TGTGCCAGTAGTACTTCAGGAACCTTCCATGGCTACACCTTC
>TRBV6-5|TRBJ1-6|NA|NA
CASSYSGGRAPLHF
TGTGCCAGCAGTTACTCGGGGGGTCGGGCACCCCTCCACTTT
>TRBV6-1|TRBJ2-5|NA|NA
CASSELWRSAETQYF
TGTGCCAGCAGTGAATTATGGAGATCGGCAGAGACCCAGTACTTC
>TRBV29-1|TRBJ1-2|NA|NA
CSAGTISF
TGCAGCGCTGGGACGATCTCCTTC
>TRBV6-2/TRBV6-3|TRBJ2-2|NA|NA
CASSYGTGFTGELFF
TGTGCCAGCAGTTACGGTACAGGGTTCACCGGGGAGCTGTTTTTT
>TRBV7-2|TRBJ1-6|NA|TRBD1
CASSNYRGQFNSPLHF
TGTGCCAGCAGTAATTACAGGGGGCAATTTAATTCACCCCTCCACTTT
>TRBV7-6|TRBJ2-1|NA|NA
CASSLRKGGRADEQFF
TGTGCCAGCAGCTTGCGAAAGGGGGGCAGGGCCGATGAGCAGTTCTTC
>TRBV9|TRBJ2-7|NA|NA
CASSPPGAVSYEQYF
TGTGCCAGCAGCCCCCCCGGGGCCGTTTCCTACGAGCAGTACTTC
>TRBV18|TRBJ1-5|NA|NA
CASSPQGYSNQPQHF
TGTGCCAGCTCACCACAGGGGTATAGCAATCAGCCCCAGCATTTT
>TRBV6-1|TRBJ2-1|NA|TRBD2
CASSEIAGRKREQFF
TGTGCCAGCAGTGAAATAGCGGGGAGAAAACGTGAGCAGTTCTTC
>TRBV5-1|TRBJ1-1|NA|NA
CASSLVQKTEAFF
TGCGCCAGCAGCTTGGTGCAGAAGACTGAAGCTTTCTTT
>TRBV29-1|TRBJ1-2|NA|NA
CSVEEGSIYGYTF
TGCAGCGTTGAAGAAGGGTCAATCTATGGCTACACCTTC
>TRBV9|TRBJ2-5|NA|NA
CASSGRLGQETQYF
TGTGCCAGCAGCGGTCGACTAGGGCAAGAGACCCAGTACTTC
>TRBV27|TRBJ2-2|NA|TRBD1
CASYPGQGIMTNTGELFF
TGTGCCAGCTATCCGGGACAGGGTATCATGACGAACACCGGGGAGCTGTTTTTT
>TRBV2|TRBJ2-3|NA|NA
CASSESTFSTDTQYF
TGTGCCAGCAGTGAGTCCACCTTCTCCACAGATACGCAGTATTTT
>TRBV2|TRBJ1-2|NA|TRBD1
CASSGQGWGYTF
TGTGCCAGCAGTGGACAGGGCTGGGGCTACACCTTC
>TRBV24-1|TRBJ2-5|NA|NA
CATSDPRSQETQYF
TGTGCCACCAGTGATCCTAGATCCCAAGAGACCCAGTACTTC
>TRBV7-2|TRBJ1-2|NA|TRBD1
CASSLARDSYGYTF
TGTGCCAGCAGCTTAGCTCGGGACAGCTATGGCTACACCTTC
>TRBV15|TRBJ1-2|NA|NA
CATSKGYGYTF
TGTGCCACGTCTAAAGGGTATGGCTACACCTTC
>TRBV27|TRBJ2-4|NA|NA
CASSPFSDRVGNIQYF
TGTGCCAGCAGTCCCTTTTCGGACAGAGTGGGAAACATTCAGTACTTC
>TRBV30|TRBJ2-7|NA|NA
CAWSVQRKLLYEQYF
TGTGCCTGGAGTGTACAGAGGAAGCTCCTCTACGAGCAGTACTTC
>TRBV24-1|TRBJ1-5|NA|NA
CATGGGNQPQHF
TGTGCCACCGGGGGGGGGAATCAGCCCCAGCATTTT
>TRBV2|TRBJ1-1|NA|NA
CASSAWTSNTEAFF
TGTGCCAGCAGTGCGTGGACATCAAACACTGAAGCTTTCTTT
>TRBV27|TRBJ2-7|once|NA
CASNPDTRESYEQYF
TGTGCCAGCAACCCGGACACCCGGGAATCCTACGAGCAGTACTTC
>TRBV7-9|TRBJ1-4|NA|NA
CASSLDIEKLFF
TGTGCCAGCAGCTTAGATATTGAAAAACTGTTTTTT
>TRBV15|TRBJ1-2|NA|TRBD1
CATSLPGTGDGYTF
TGTGCCACCAGCCTCCCCGGGACAGGAGATGGCTACACCTTC
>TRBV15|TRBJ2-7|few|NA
CATSRDPRTYEQYF
TGTGCCACCAGCAGAGATCCGAGGACTTACGAGCAGTACTTC
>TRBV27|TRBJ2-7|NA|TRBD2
CASRPGTTSSYEQYF
TGTGCCAGCAGACCCGGGACTACCAGCTCCTACGAGCAGTACTTC
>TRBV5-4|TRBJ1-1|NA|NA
CASSLNAEAFF
TGTGCCAGCAGCTTAAACGCTGAAGCTTTCTTT
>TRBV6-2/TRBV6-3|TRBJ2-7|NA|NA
CASSPTGKNYEQYF
TGTGCCAGCAGTCCCACCGGGAAAAACTACGAGCAGTACTTC
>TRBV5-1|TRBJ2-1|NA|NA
CASSLAPGYDNEQFF
TGCGCCAGCAGCTTGGCTCCGGGCTACGACAATGAGCAGTTCTTC
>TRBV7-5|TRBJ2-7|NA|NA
CARSFLRDPPYEQYF
TGTGCCAGAAGCTTCCTGAGGGACCCTCCCTACGAGCAGTACTTC